This TCR beta chain derives from a study of T cells after yellow fever vaccination (dated by TCRdb to about 2019). In terms of the full investigation: Libraries from fractions with low cell numbers were prepared with the SMART-Seq v4 Ultra Low Input RNA kit. To track T-cell clones before and after primary and booster YFV17D yellow fever vaccination, bulk TCR alpha and beta repertoires were sequenced longitudinally. Two healthy male donors, one aged 18 to 30 and one aged 30 to 40 years, made up the cohort. Blood was drawn at multiple timepoints before and after primary and secondary immunization, with bulk PBMC replicates and cell subsets isolated. General study outcomes and caveats: FACS-sorted repertoires could contain abundant contaminating clonotypes from the bulk population, so computational filtering was required. A small fraction of clonotypes showed up in both the CD4 and CD8 compartments, probably as a result of convergent recombination. The secondary T-cell response was weaker than the primary response but faster, peaking on day 5 instead of day 15. Most clones expanded after primary vaccination were re-detected after the booster (around 96% of CD4 and around 88% of CD8), suggesting broad memory maintenance. Because the study included only a couple of donors, the extent to which the findings can be generalized is limited.

V and J lose 6 bases and 5 bases, and a span of 7 bases separates them. Spanning cysteine to phenylalanine, the CDR3 consists of 11 amino acids. This entry keeps only the CDR3 DNA: 33 bases, framed from base 1. Taken with the paper, the label for treatment or condition translates to: live attenuated yellow fever vaccine strain. Two biological replicates of bulk PBMCs were collected at each blood-draw timepoint. PBMCs were isolated from peripheral blood using a standard Ficoll-Paque protocol. TriZol was used to extract RNA from bulk PBMCs, from CD4 and CD8 fractions, and from dextramer-positive and dextramer-negative fractions. Only a few counts were recorded for this clonotype. Which antigen it targets is not known. Base qualities are not recorded, but no much larger clone differs from it by a single base. TCR cDNA was made using 5'RACE template switching, a step that added a universal primer site and unique molecular identifiers. Priming for cDNA synthesis came from both the TCR alpha and TCR beta constant segments. Two PCR steps were used to amplify libraries, with sample barcodes and sequencing adapters being added in the second step. Sequencing of libraries was performed on Illumina HiSeq 2500 (2x100 bp) or NovaSeq (2x150 bp). In the authors' own workflow: MIGEC was used to demultiplex reads and collapse the reads into UMI consensus sequences, and MiXCR was used for V(D)J alignment. Using edgeR on replicate PBMC samples, clonotypes were called vaccine-responding if FDR was below 0.01 and the log2 fold change was above 5 up to day 15. Each bulk clonotype was labeled CD4 or CD8 based on which sequenced repertoire, CD4 or CD8, contained the clonotype at higher abundance. The raw public data were reprocessed by TCRdb itself: fastp quality trimming at Q25, MiXCR clonotype calling, in-frame beta chains only. Entries are consolidated by CDR3 protein sequence, retaining the most common genes and DNA. The V and J calls and clone size are TCRdb's, not the authors'. The sample includes hundreds of thousands of distinct CDR3 sequences, with around an eighth observed a single time. 14% to 15% of the sample goes to the ten largest clones.

The clonotype was recovered from a man aged 25 to 45 who received the YFV17D yellow fever vaccine. The receptor chain draws on TRBV12-3 or TRBV12-4 and TRBJ2-5; too little of a D gene remains to name it. Specimen: PBMCs, collected on the day of the yellow fever booster vaccination. The nucleotides read TGTGCCAGCAGGACTGTGGAGACCCAGTACTTC. It translates as CASRTVETQYF.